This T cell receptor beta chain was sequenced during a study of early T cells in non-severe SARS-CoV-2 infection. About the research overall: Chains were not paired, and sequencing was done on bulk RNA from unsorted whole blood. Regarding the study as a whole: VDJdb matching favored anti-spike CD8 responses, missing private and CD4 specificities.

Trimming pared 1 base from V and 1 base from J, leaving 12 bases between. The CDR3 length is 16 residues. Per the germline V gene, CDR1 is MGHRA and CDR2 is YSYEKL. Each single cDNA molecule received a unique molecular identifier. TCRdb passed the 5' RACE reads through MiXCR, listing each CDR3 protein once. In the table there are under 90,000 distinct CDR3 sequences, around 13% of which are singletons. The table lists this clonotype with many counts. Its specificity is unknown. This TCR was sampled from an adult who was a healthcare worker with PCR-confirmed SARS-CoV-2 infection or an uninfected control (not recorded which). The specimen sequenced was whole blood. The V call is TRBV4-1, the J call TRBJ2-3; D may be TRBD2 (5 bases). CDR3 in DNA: TGCGCCAGCAGCCAAGCTGCGCGGGCTGGCACAGATACGCAGTATTTT. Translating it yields CASSQAARAGTDTQYF.